This TCR beta chain was observed in a study of T-cell memory formation after mild COVID-19. Overall study results and limits: CM and EM subsets held most contracting CD4+ clones; EMRA held CD8+ ones.

For this clonotype: Its antigen is still unknown.

This CDR3 spans 14 amino acids. Germline-derived CDR1 and CDR2 are KGHSH and LQKENI. The V gene lost 3 bases and the J gene lost 3 bases, with 11 bases spanning the gap. Barcoded TCR alpha and TCR beta cDNA libraries with UMIs came from 5'RACE using constant-segment primers. Via MiXCR, TCRdb re-called the 5' RACE reads, giving one row per CDR3 protein. The sample consists of about 180,000 distinct CDR3 sequences, around 20% of them appearing once. This clonotype was sampled from a man younger than 30 who had mild COVID-19 (a few samples of this study predate the infection). Cell type and time point are not known. The source material was PBMCs or a T cell subset sorted from them (not recorded which). The chain employs TRBV18 and TRBJ2-5; D is ambiguous. As DNA, the CDR3 is TGTGCCAGCTCACCGGAGCTTTCGGAAGAGACCCAGTACTTC. Translation gives CASSPELSEETQYF.